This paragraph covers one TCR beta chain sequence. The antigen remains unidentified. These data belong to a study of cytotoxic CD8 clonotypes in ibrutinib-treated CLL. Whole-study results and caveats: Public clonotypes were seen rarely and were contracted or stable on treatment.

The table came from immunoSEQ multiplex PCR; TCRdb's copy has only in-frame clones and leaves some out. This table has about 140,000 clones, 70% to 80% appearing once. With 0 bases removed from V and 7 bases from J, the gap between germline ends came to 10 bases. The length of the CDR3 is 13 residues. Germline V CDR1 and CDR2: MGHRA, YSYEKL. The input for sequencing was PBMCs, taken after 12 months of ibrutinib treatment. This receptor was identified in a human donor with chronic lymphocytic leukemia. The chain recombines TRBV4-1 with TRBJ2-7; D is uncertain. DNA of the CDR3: TGCGCCAGCAGCCAAGATACACTGGCGGAGCAGTACTTC. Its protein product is CASSQDTLAEQYF.